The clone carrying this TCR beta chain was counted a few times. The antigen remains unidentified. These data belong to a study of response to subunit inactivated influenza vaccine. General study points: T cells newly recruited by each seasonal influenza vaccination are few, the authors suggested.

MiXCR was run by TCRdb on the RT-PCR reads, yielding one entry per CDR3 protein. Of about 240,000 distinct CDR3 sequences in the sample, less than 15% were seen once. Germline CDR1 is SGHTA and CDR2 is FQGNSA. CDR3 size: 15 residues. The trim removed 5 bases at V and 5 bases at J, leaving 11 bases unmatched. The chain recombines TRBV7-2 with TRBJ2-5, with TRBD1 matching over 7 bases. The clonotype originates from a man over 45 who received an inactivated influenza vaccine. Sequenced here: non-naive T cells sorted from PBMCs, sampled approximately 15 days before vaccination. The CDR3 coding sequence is TGTGCCAGCAGCAATGGGATATACAGGGGTGAGACCCAGTACTTC. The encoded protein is CASSNGIYRGETQYF. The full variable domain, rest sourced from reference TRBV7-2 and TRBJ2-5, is GAGVSQSPSNKVTEKGKDVELRCDPISGHTALYWYRQSLGQGLEFLIYFQGNSAPDKSGLPSDRFSAERTGGSVSTLTIQRTQQEDSAVYLCASSNGIYRGETQYFGPGTRLLVL.